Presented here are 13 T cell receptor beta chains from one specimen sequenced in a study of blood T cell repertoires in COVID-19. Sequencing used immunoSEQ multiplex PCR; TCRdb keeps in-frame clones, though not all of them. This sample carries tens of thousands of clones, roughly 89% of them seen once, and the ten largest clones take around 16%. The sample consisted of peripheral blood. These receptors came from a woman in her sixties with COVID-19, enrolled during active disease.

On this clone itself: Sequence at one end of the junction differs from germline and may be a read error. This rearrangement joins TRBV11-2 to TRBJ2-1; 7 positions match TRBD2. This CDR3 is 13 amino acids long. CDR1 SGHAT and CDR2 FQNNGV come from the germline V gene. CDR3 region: CASSLERRLAPFF. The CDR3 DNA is TGTGCCAGCAGCCTAGAACGACGACTAGCACCGTTCTTC.

The chain's CDR3 is CASSTTGDSIRSGNTIYF. CDR3 sequence (DNA): TGTGCCAGCAGCACGACAGGGGACTCGATTCGCTCTGGAAACACCATATATTTT. This sequence joins TRBV21-1 and TRBJ1-3; the table's D call, TRBD1, has no DNA check behind it. TRBV21-1 is marked as a pseudogene. There are 18 residues in the CDR3.

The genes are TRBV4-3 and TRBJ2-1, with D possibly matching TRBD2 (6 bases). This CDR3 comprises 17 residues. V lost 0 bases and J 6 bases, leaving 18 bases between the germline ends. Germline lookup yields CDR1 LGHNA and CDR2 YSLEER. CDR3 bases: TGCGCCAGCAGCCAAGACCCCCCGGGCGGGGAAGGCAATGAGCAGTTCTTC. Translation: CASSQDPPGGEGNEQFF.

The CDR3 nucleotides read TGCGCCAGCAGCTTGACAGGGGTCGGAGATCAGCCCCAGCATTTT. Translated: CASSLTGVGDQPQHF. The gene calls are TRBV5-1 and TRBJ1-5, with 7 bases matching TRBD1. The CDR3 consists of 15 residues. The germline V gene encodes CDR1 SGHRS and CDR2 YFSETQ. J gave up 5 bases and V 1 base, and 6 bases lay outside the gene matches.

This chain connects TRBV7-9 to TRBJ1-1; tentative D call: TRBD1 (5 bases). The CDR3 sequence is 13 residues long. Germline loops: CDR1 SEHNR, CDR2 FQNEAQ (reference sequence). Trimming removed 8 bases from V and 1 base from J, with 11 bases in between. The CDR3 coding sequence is TGTGCCAGCGGGCGGGGACCGAACACTGAAGCTTTCTTT. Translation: CASGRGPNTEAFF. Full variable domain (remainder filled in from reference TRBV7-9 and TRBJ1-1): DTGVSQNPRHKITKRGQNVTFRCDPISEHNRLYWYRQTLGQGPEFLTYFQNEAQLEKSRLLSDRFSAERPKGSFSTLEIQRTEQGDSAMYLCASGRGPNTEAFFGQGTRLTVV.

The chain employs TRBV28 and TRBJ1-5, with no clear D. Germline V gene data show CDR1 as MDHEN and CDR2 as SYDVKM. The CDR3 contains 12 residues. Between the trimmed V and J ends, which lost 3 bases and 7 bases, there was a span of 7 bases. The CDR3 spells CASSLPGQPQHF. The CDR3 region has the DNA TGTGCCAGCAGTTTGCCCGGGCAGCCCCAGCATTTT.

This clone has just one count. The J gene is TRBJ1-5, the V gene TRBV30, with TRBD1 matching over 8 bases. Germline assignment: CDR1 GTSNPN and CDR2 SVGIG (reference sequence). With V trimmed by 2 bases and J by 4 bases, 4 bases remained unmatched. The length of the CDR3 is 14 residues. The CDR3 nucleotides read TGTGCCTGGAGTTTTACAGGGGGGAATCAGCCCCAGCATTTT. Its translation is CAWSFTGGNQPQHF.

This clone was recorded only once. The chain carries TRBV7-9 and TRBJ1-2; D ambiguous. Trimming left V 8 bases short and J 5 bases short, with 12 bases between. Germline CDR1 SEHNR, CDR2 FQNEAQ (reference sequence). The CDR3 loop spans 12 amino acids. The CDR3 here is CASGEGAYGYTF. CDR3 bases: TGTGCCAGCGGTGAAGGAGCTTATGGCTACACCTTC.

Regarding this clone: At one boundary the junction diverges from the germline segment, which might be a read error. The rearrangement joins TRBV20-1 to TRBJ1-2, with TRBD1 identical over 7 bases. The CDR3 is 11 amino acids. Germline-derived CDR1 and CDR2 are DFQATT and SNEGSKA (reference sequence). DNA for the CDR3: TGCAGTGCTAGAGTCCTAGGGACAGAGTTCTTC. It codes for CSARVLGTEFF.

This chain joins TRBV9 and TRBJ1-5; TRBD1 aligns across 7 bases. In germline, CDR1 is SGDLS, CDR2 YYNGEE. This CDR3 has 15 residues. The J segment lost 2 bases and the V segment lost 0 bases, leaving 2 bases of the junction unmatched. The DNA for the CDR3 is TGTGCCAGCAGCGTAGATGGGACAGGCAATCAGCCCCAGCATTTT. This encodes CASSVDGTGNQPQHF.

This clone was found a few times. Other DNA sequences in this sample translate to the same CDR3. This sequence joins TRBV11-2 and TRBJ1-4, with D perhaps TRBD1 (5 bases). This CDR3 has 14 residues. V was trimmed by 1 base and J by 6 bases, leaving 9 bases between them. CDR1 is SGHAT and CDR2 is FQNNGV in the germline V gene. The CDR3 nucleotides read TGTGCCAGCAGCTTAGGTCAGGGTGATGAAAAACTGTTTTTT. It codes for CASSLGQGDEKLFF.

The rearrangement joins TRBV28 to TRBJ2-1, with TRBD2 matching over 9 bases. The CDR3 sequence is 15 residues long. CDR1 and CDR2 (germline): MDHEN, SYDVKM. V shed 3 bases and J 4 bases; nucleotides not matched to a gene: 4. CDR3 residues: CASSFLAGGYNEQFF. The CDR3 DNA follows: TGTGCCAGCAGTTTTTTGGCGGGGGGGTACAATGAGCAGTTCTTC.

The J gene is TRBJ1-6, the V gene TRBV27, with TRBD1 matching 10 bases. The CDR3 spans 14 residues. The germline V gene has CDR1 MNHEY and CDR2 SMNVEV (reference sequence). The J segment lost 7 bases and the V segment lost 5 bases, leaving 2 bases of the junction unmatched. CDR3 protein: CASSDRGLNSPLHF. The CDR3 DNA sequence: TGTGCCAGCAGTGACAGGGGGCTGAATTCACCCCTCCACTTT.